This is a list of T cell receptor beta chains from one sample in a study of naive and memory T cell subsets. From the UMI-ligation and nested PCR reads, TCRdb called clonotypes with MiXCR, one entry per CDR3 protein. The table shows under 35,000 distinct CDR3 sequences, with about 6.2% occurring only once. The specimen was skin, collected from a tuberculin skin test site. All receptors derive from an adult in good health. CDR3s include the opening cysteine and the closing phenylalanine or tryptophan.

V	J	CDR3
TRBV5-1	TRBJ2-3	CASSPLAGGTDTQYF
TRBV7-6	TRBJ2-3	CASSFGSTDTQYF
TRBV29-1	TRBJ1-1	CSAGGGNTEAFF
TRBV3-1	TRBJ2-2	CASSPISVNTGELFF
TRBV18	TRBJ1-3	CASSPLAVGSSGNTIYF
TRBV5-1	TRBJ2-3	CASSPIRQGSTDTQYF
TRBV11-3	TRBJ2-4	CASSLGRGQDIQYF
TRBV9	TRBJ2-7	CASSVGTGEQYF
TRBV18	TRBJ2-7	CASSPSGVTYEQYF
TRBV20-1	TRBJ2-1	CSATRPGTGFYNEQFF
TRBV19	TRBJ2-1	CASSPMSYNEQFF
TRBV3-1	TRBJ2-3	CASSYLGTSGGADTQYF
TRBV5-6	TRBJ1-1	CASSLEGQGYTEALF
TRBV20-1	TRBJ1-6	CSARDMQNSPLHF
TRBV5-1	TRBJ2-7	CASSPWGGLDEQYF
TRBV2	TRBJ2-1	CATTKRTVNNEQFF
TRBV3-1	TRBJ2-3	CASSQAPSGGADTQYF
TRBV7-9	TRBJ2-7	CASSQRQEYEQYF
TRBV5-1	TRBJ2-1	CASSLVGQEYNEQFF
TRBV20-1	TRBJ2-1	CSAKEPGLVAGNEQFF
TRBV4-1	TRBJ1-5	CASSHESLGGTRNQPQHF
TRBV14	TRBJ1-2	CASSQFSDRGSYGYTF
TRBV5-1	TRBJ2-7	CASSRDDSYEQYF
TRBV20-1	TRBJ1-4	CSVTPGVTNEKLFF
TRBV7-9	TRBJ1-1	CASSPYNTEAFF
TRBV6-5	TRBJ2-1	CASRGAGTGLSGEQFF
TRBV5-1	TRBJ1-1	CASSLSRQGASTEAFF
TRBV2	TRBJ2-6	CATTTGAARSGANVLTF
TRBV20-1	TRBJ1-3	CSASLWGRTGNTIYF
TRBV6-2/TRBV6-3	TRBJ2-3	CASSTDGVYTQYF
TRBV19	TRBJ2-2	CASSMKFTGELFF
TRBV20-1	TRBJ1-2	CSARRLGQAYGDTF
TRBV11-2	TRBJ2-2	CASSFLAGAGSGELFF
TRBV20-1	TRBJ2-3	CSARGRLVSTDTQYF
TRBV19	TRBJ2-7	CAHTRWRTGEGKGYEQYF
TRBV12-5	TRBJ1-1	CASGPGQGVLDTEAFF
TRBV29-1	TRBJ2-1	CSVVTGTSGVNEQFF
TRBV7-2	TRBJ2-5	CASSWDGTTSRTQYF
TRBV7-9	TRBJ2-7	CASSNQGNPSDEQYF
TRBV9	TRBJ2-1	CASSDSGGARDEQFF
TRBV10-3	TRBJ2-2	CAISDGTPNTGELFF
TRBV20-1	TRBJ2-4	CSAERTSGGKNIQYF
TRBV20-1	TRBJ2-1	CSASYQLAGTYNEQFF
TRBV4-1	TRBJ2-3	CASSQDPRSTDTQYF
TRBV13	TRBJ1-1	CASSLGSWGQGNTEAFF
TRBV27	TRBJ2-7	CASSLSGARDYEQYF
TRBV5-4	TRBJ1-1	CASSYDRGEAFF
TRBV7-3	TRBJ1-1	CASSLRQGGRGTEAFF
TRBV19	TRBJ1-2	CASKGSWATGGNYGYTF
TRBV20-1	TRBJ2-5	CSARPGARLQETQYF